This T cell receptor beta chain derives from a study of shared clonotypes between healthy human individuals. From germline, CDR1 is MGHRA and CDR2 YSYEKL. The V end was cut by 1 base, the J end by 9 bases, with 7 bases between. The CDR3 runs to 12 residues. Sequenced by immunoSEQ multiplex PCR; TCRdb stores in-frame clones only, minus some. The sample holds 600,000 to 800,000 clones, roughly 72% seen once. The sample comprised memory CD4+ T cells sorted from blood. The subset is: CD45RA-negative fraction. The rearrangement links TRBV4-1 to TRBJ2-4; D may match TRBD1 or TRBD2 (6 bases each). This TCR was sampled from a woman between 25 and 40 years old in good health. In DNA, the CDR3 is TGCGCCAGCAGCCAAGGGGGGGCCATTCAGTACTTC. It specifies CASSQGGAIQYF.